These 20 T cell receptor beta chains were all obtained from the same sample, sequenced in a study of blood T cell repertoires in COVID-19. Profiled with immunoSEQ multiplex PCR; TCRdb holds only in-frame clones, not every one. The sample yields a few hundred thousand clones, around 89% seen once. The sample taken for sequencing was PBMCs or T cells enriched from blood (not recorded which). The receptor source for this set is a man aged 25 to 40 who had recovered from COVID-19.

The chain has TRBV7-9 and TRBJ1-5; no definite D call. V lost 2 bases and J 3 bases, leaving 8 bases between the germline ends. The CDR3 extends over 14 amino acids. Germline CDR1 and CDR2: SEHNR and FQNEAQ (reference sequence). This chain's CDR3 is CASSLSGPNQPQHF. As DNA, the CDR3 is TGTGCCAGCAGCTTATCGGGTCCCAATCAGCCCCAGCATTTT.

The chain is built from TRBV7-2 and TRBJ2-5, with D perhaps TRBD1 (6 bases). Trimming took off 3 bases at V and 6 bases at J, with 11 bases between the two ends. CDR3 length equals 13 residues. The germline V gene encodes CDR1 SGHTA and CDR2 FQGNSA. The DNA of the CDR3 is TGTGCCAGCAGCTTTACAGGGAGAAAGACCCAGTACTTC. Encoded protein: CASSFTGRKTQYF.

This clone was observed a handful of times. V gene TRBV30 combines with J gene TRBJ2-2; D is ambiguous. The CDR3 sequence is 12 residues long. CDR1 GTSNPN and CDR2 SVGIG come from the germline V gene (reference sequence). Between the trimmed V and J ends, which lost 5 bases and 5 bases, there was a span of 9 bases. CDR3 protein: CAWRSWTGELFF. The CDR3, as DNA: TGTGCCTGGCGAAGCTGGACCGGGGAGCTGTTTTTT.

The rearrangement uses TRBV6-5 and TRBJ1-4, with D unclear. Per the germline V gene, CDR1 is MNHEY and CDR2 is SVGAGI. Trimming removed 6 bases from V and 0 bases from J, with 5 bases in between. CDR3 size: 13 residues. The CDR3 here is CASRGPTNEKLFF. The CDR3, as DNA: TGTGCCAGCAGGGGCCCAACTAATGAAAAACTGTTTTTT.

This clone was detected once. V gene TRBV2 combines with J gene TRBJ1-1, with TRBD1 as a possible D gene (6 bases). Trimming shortened V by 7 bases and J by 1 base, and 19 bases separated the two germline ends. Germline values: CDR1 SNHLY, CDR2 FYNNEI. This CDR3 is 16 amino acids long. Here the CDR3 reads CASTGGLWLANTEAFF. In nucleotides, the CDR3 is TGTGCCAGCACGGGGGGGCTTTGGTTGGCGAACACTGAAGCTTTCTTT.

The chain links TRBV14 to TRBJ2-7; D might be TRBD2 (5 bases). The V and J ends lost 1 base and 2 bases respectively, with 12 bases between them. CDR1 SGHDN and CDR2 FVKESK come from the germline V gene. The CDR3 has 15 residues. CDR3 nucleotides: TGTGCCAGCAGCCAAGCCCAGCGGAGTACCTACGAGCAGTACTTC. Amino acids: CASSQAQRSTYEQYF.

The genes are TRBV6-5 and TRBJ1-5; 7 bases line up with TRBD1. This CDR3 region has 13 residues. Germline V lookup: CDR1 MNHEY, CDR2 SVGAGI. Trimming at V came to 2 bases and at J to 7 bases, leaving 2 bases not matched to a gene. CDR3 DNA sequence: TGTGCCAGCAGTTACAAGGGGGCCCAGCCCCAGCATTTT. Translation: CASSYKGAQPQHF.

This clone was detected once. The chain has TRBV6-1 and TRBJ1-4; D possibly corresponds to TRBD1 (5 bases). V gave up 3 bases and J gave up 5 bases, with 10 bases separating them. Germline V gene lookup returns CDR1 MNHNS and CDR2 SASEGT. The CDR3 is 14 residues long. CDR3 DNA sequence: TGTGCCAGCAGTGACAGGGTCGAGAATGAAAAACTGTTTTTT. This codes for CASSDRVENEKLFF.

The V call is TRBV7-9, the J call TRBJ1-1; 7 bases fit TRBD1. CDR3 length: 14 amino acids. V was pared by 6 bases and J by 1 base, with 5 bases of the junction left unmatched. Germline V gene data show CDR1 as SEHNR and CDR2 as FQNEAQ (reference sequence). CDR3 in DNA: TGTGCCAGCAGTTCCGACAGGGCGAACACTGAAGCTTTCTTT. This translates into CASSSDRANTEAFF.

This chain uses TRBV21-1 with TRBJ2-1; the D call of TRBD1 is as the table states it, not checked on the DNA. TRBV21-1 is marked as a pseudogene. The CDR3 runs to 15 residues. The CDR3 is CASSIRDRSRDEQFF. The CDR3 coding sequence is TGTGCCAGCAGCATCCGGGACAGGTCTCGGGATGAGCAGTTCTTC.

The DNA of the CDR3 is TGCAGTGCTAGTCGTCGGGAGGGCCAGGATACGCAGTATTTT. This gives the protein CSASRREGQDTQYF. The rearrangement joins TRBV20-1 to TRBJ2-3, with TRBD2 identical over 8 bases. Germline V gene data show CDR1 as DFQATT and CDR2 as SNEGSKA (reference sequence). CDR3 length equals 14 residues. V lost 3 bases, J lost 6 bases, and 8 bases stayed unmatched.

This chain links TRBV3-1 (or the pseudogene TRBV3-2) with TRBJ1-6; possible D gene TRBD1, 5 bases. The CDR3 contains 15 residues. V lost 0 bases, J lost 10 bases, and 13 bases lay in between. CDR1 and CDR2 (germline): LGHDT, YNNKEL (reference sequence). CDR3 DNA sequence: TGTGCCAGCAGCCAAGAGCCCAGGGTCGGATCACCCCTCCACTTT. Translation gives CASSQEPRVGSPLHF.

This chain joins TRBV10-2 and TRBJ2-5; D may be TRBD2 (5 bases). Germline-derived CDR1 and CDR2 are WSHSY and SAAADI. Trimming removed 5 bases at V and 4 bases at J, with 14 bases between. The CDR3 contains 14 residues. The CDR3 bases are TGCGCCAGCAGTCCGTCGTCGGGGAGAGAGACCCAGTACTTC. Translation: CASSPSSGRETQYF.

This chain joins TRBV9 and TRBJ2-3, with 7 bases fitting TRBD1. Trimming cost V 4 bases and J 3 bases; bases outside gene matches: 2. The CDR3 has 13 amino acids. The V gene's germline CDR1 is SGDLS and CDR2 YYNGEE. CDR3 loop: CASSTTGTDTQYF. For the CDR3, the DNA is TGTGCCAGCAGCACGACAGGGACAGATACGCAGTATTTT.

This clone was picked up one time. The genes are TRBV4-3 and TRBJ1-1; TRBD1 agrees at 7 bases. Germline CDR1 reads LGHNA; CDR2 reads YSLEER. Trimming at V came to 3 bases and at J to 1 base, leaving 5 bases not matched to a gene. The CDR3 consists of 15 residues. CDR3 sequence: CASSHWTGANTEAFF. Here the CDR3 DNA reads TGCGCCAGCAGCCACTGGACAGGAGCGAACACTGAAGCTTTCTTT.

This rearrangement joins TRBV5-3 to TRBJ2-7; TRBD1 matches 8 bases. TRBV5-3 falls under the ORF class, with uncertain function. CDR3 length equals 15 residues. The junction had 9 bases not matched to a gene; V was cut back by 4 bases and J by 3 bases. The CDR3 bases are TGTGCCAGAAGCGATCGGACAGGGAAACACTACGAGCAGTACTTC. It encodes CARSDRTGKHYEQYF.

This clone has a handful of counts. The gene calls are TRBV29-1 and TRBJ1-2, with D possibly matching TRBD1 (6 bases). Germline CDR1 is SQVTM and CDR2 is ANQGSEA. The ends were cut back, 3 bases at V and 1 base at J, with 18 bases in the middle. The CDR3 is 16 residues long. The CDR3 loop reads CSVDRYRDTFNYGYTF. The CDR3 DNA is TGCAGCGTTGACCGCTACCGGGACACTTTTAACTATGGCTACACCTTC.

The chain links TRBV7-2 to TRBJ1-1, with 12 nucleotides matching TRBD1. Germline trimming cut 4 bases from V and 12 bases from J; bases unmatched to any gene: 9. The germline gives CDR1 SGHTA, CDR2 FQGNSA. The CDR3 has 14 residues. The CDR3 loop reads CASSSEGDRGQTFF. CDR3 DNA sequence: TGTGCCAGCAGCTCGGAGGGGGACAGGGGGCAAACTTTCTTT.

The chain couples TRBV2 to TRBJ2-3, with TRBD2 matching 10 bases. V gave up 6 bases and J gave up 1 base; unmatched junction bases: 4. This CDR3 has 15 residues. In germline, CDR1 is SNHLY, CDR2 FYNNEI. The CDR3: CASRLAGARTDTQYF. The CDR3, as DNA: TGTGCCAGCAGGCTAGCGGGGGCCCGCACAGATACGCAGTATTTT.

The V and J genes are TRBV7-9 and TRBJ1-6, with TRBD1 matching over 7 bases. This CDR3 region has 14 residues. The V gene end was trimmed by 5 bases and the J gene end by 6 bases; junction bases not matched to a gene: 4. The germline V gene has CDR1 SEHNR and CDR2 FQNEAQ (reference sequence). CDR3 residues: CASSKGQVNSPLHF. CDR3 DNA: TGTGCCAGCAGCAAAGGACAGGTTAATTCACCCCTCCACTTT.